This passage covers 24 T cell receptor beta chains from one sample sequenced in a study of cytotoxic CD8 clonotypes in ibrutinib-treated CLL. Here immunoSEQ multiplex PCR was the method, and the copy in TCRdb shows in-frame clones only, minus some. Of over 95,000 clones in the sample, 55% to 75% were seen once. Specimen: PBMCs, collected after 24 months of ibrutinib treatment. The origin of the receptors is a human donor with chronic lymphocytic leukemia.

The chain carries TRBV29-1 and TRBJ1-1, with D possibly matching TRBD1 (5 bases). This CDR3 spans 16 amino acids. Germline V gives CDR1 SQVTM, CDR2 ANQGSEA. V was shortened by 4 bases and J by 0 bases, with 18 bases between the two germline ends. CDR3 coding DNA: TGCAGCGTTGTTATGGACACCCTGGGGATGAACACTGAAGCTTTCTTT. It specifies CSVVMDTLGMNTEAFF.

The J gene is TRBJ2-2, the V gene TRBV7-2, with D perhaps matching TRBD2 (6 bases). The V and J ends lost 1 base and 4 bases respectively, with 7 bases between them. Germline V gene sequence: CDR1 SGHTA, CDR2 FQGNSA. The CDR3 loop spans 14 amino acids. The CDR3 nucleotides are TGTGCCAGCAGCTTAGTGGGGGGCACCGGGGAGCTGTTTTTT. It codes for CASSLVGGTGELFF. The complete variable domain, with remaining parts taken from reference TRBV7-2 and TRBJ2-2, reads GAGVSQSPSNKVTEKGKDVELRCDPISGHTALYWYRQSLGQGLEFLIYFQGNSAPDKSGLPSDRFSAERTGGSVSTLTIQRTQQEDSAVYLCASSLVGGTGELFFGEGSRLTVL.

The CDR3 reads CSASGPANTGELFF. CDR3 DNA: TGCAGCGCCTCGGGACCAGCGAACACCGGGGAGCTGTTTTTT. The chain links TRBV29-1 to TRBJ2-2, with D tentatively TRBD1 or TRBD2 (5 bases each). V lost 7 bases to trimming and J lost 0 bases, with 12 bases between them. The CDR3 covers 14 residues. Germline values: CDR1 SQVTM, CDR2 ANQGSEA.

The V call is TRBV2, the J call TRBJ2-7, with TRBD2 matching 11 bases. The V gene's germline CDR1 is SNHLY and CDR2 FYNNEI. This CDR3 contains 14 residues. After removal of 7 bases from V and 0 bases from J, the junction contained 2 bases not matched to a gene. The CDR3 reads CASMGLAASYEQYF. In DNA, the CDR3 is TGTGCCAGCATGGGACTAGCGGCCTCCTACGAGCAGTACTTC.

The rearrangement uses TRBV19 and TRBJ2-2; no definite D call. The V and J ends lost 3 bases and 3 bases respectively, with 17 bases between them. The CDR3 covers 17 residues. Germline V gene data show CDR1 as LNHDA and CDR2 as SQIVND (reference sequence). This CDR3 is CASSMKWIVGYTGELFF. The CDR3 DNA follows: TGTGCCAGTAGTATGAAGTGGATTGTGGGGTACACCGGGGAGCTGTTTTTT.

The chain has TRBV30 and TRBJ2-6; either TRBD1 or TRBD2 may supply D (5 bases each). With 1 base removed from V and 2 bases from J, the gap between germline ends came to 21 bases. Germline V gene data show CDR1 as GTSNPN and CDR2 as SVGIG (reference sequence). CDR3 size: 19 residues. The chain's CDR3 is CAWSDSAGAGRTGANVLTF. The CDR3 DNA reads TGTGCCTGGAGTGACTCGGCCGGGGCGGGTCGCACTGGGGCCAACGTCCTGACTTTC.

The chain recombines TRBV28 with TRBJ2-7; TRBD1 agrees at 11 bases. The CDR3 totals 16 residues. V lost 3 bases, J lost 6 bases, and 10 bases stayed unmatched. Germline V gives CDR1 MDHEN, CDR2 SYDVKM. The CDR3 DNA reads as TGTGCCAGCAGTTTCTCTGGACAGGGGGCGAAGAGCGAGCAGTACTTC. Encoded protein: CASSFSGQGAKSEQYF.

This clone was counted only a few times. The chain carries TRBV5-1 and TRBJ2-7; 8 nucleotides line up with TRBD1. This CDR3 contains 13 residues. CDR1 SGHRS and CDR2 YFSETQ come from the germline V gene. With V trimmed by 3 bases and J by 7 bases, 6 bases remained unmatched. Written as DNA, the CDR3 is TGCGCCAGCAGCTCCGGACAGGGCCGGGAGCAGTACTTC. Protein sequence: CASSSGQGREQYF.

This clone was observed a handful of times. The chain uses TRBV28 and TRBJ1-2, with D possibly being TRBD1 (6 bases). The CDR3 runs 14 residues. Trimming left V 7 bases short and J 7 bases short, with 19 bases between. CDR1 is MDHEN, CDR2 SYDVKM, per germline. CDR3 amino acids: CASTPRRDTRGYTF. DNA for the CDR3: TGTGCCAGCACCCCTCGCCGGGACACCCGTGGCTACACCTTC.

This chain connects TRBV6-5 to TRBJ1-1; D is unresolved. The CDR3 runs 11 residues. V was trimmed by 4 bases and J by 11 bases, leaving 11 bases between them. From germline, CDR1 is MNHEY and CDR2 SVGAGI. This chain's CDR3 is CASSLGGVAFF. Written as DNA, the CDR3 is TGTGCCAGCAGTTTAGGCGGGGTGGCTTTCTTT.

This chain connects TRBV5-6 to TRBJ1-4, with TRBD1 matching 9 bases. The trim removed 0 bases at V and 8 bases at J, leaving 2 bases unmatched. Germline V gene lookup returns CDR1 SGHDT and CDR2 YYEEEE. The CDR3 spans 14 residues. This CDR3 reads CASSLGQGGEKLFF. Here the CDR3 DNA reads TGTGCCAGCAGCTTGGGACAGGGGGGAGAAAAACTGTTTTTT. Based on the CDR3 plus reference TRBV5-6 and TRBJ1-4, the full variable domain is DAGVTQSPTHLIKTRGQQVTLRCSPKSGHDTVSWYQQALGQGPQFIFQYYEEEERQRGNFPDRFSGHQFPNYSSELNVNALLLGDSALYLCASSLGQGGEKLFFGSGTQLSVL.

The chain is built from TRBV5-1 and TRBJ2-7, with a possible D match to TRBD2 (5 bases). Between the trimmed V and J ends, which lost 0 bases and 6 bases, there was a span of 10 bases. The CDR3 has 13 amino acids. From germline, CDR1 is SGHRS and CDR2 YFSETQ. In DNA form, the CDR3 reads TGCGCCAGCAGCTTGGACCTCGCGGGCGAGCAGTACTTC. This gives the protein CASSLDLAGEQYF.

The chain has TRBV25-1 and TRBJ1-1; D not certain. Trimming shortened V by 5 bases and J by 0 bases, and 4 bases separated the two germline ends. Germline V gives CDR1 MGHDK, CDR2 SYGVNS. The CDR3 runs 12 residues. The CDR3 loop reads CASSYMNTEAFF. The CDR3 region has the DNA TGTGCCAGCAGTTACATGAACACTGAAGCTTTCTTT. Complete variable domain (other parts from reference TRBV25-1 and TRBJ1-1): EADIYQTPRYLVIGTGKKITLECSQTMGHDKMYWYQQDPGMELHLIHYSYGVNSTEKGDLSSESTVSRIRTEHFPLTLESARPSHTSQYLCASSYMNTEAFFGQGTRLTVV.

The CDR3 spells CSGRTGNTEAFF. The CDR3 coding sequence is TGCAGCGGCAGGACAGGGAACACTGAAGCTTTCTTT. The chain joins TRBV29-1 to TRBJ1-1, with 7 bases aligning to TRBD1. Losses at the gene ends were 7 bases for V and 1 base for J; bases not matched to a gene: 3. This CDR3 has 12 amino acids. Germline CDR1 SQVTM, CDR2 ANQGSEA. Full variable domain (missing parts from reference TRBV29-1 and TRBJ1-1): SAVISQKPSRDICQRGTSLTIQCQVDSQVTMMFWYRQQPGQSLTLIATANQGSEATYESGFVIDKFPISRPNLTFSTLTVSNMSPEDSSIYLCSGRTGNTEAFFGQGTRLTVV.

The rearrangement uses TRBV9 and TRBJ2-1, with TRBD2 identical over 11 bases. CDR3 length: 18 residues. Germline-derived CDR1 and CDR2 are SGDLS and YYNGEE. Unmatched junction bases numbered 10, after V lost 0 bases and J lost 5 bases. The CDR3 spells CASSVEVAGGQTHNEQFF. CDR3 nucleotide sequence: TGTGCCAGCAGCGTAGAAGTAGCGGGGGGGCAGACTCACAATGAGCAGTTCTTC. Looking up the rest from reference TRBV9 and TRBJ2-1 gives the full variable domain: DSGVTQTPKHLITATGQRVTLRCSPRSGDLSVYWYQQSLDQGLQFLIQYYNGEERAKGNILERFSAQQFPDLHSELNLSSLELGDSALYFCASSVEVAGGQTHNEQFFGPGTRLTVL.

This clone was counted a single time. This chain connects TRBV18 to TRBJ1-1, with D unresolved. CDR1 is KGHSH and CDR2 is LQKENI in the germline V gene. This CDR3 spans 14 amino acids. V gave up 1 base and J gave up 2 bases, with 8 bases separating them. The CDR3 spells CASSPQGLNTEAFF. The CDR3 region has the DNA TGTGCCAGCTCACCACAGGGTTTAAACACTGAAGCTTTCTTT.

The J gene is TRBJ2-7, the V gene TRBV30, with 7 bases identical to TRBD1. The germline gives CDR1 GTSNPN, CDR2 SVGIG (reference sequence). Trimming took 4 bases from V and 0 from J; bases not matched to a gene: 3. The CDR3 runs to 13 residues. The CDR3 here is CAWKRQGSYEQYF. Here the CDR3 DNA reads TGTGCCTGGAAAAGACAGGGCTCCTACGAGCAGTACTTC.

This clone has only one observation. The CDR3 protein is CSVARDSRTRKETQYF. As DNA, the CDR3 is TGCAGCGTTGCCCGGGACAGTCGGACCCGAAAAGAGACCCAGTACTTC. V gene TRBV29-1 combines with J gene TRBJ2-5, with 7 bases that match TRBD1. The CDR3 spans 16 residues. Germline CDR1 is SQVTM and CDR2 is ANQGSEA. V shed 4 bases, J shed 3 bases, and the junction held 14 bases outside the gene matches. The entire variable domain, with the rest obtained from reference TRBV29-1 and TRBJ2-5, is as follows: SAVISQKPSRDICQRGTSLTIQCQVDSQVTMMFWYRQQPGQSLTLIATANQGSEATYESGFVIDKFPISRPNLTFSTLTVSNMSPEDSSIYLCSVARDSRTRKETQYFGPGTRLLVL.

This clone was seen a few times. The rearrangement joins TRBV4-2 to TRBJ2-3, with D possibly TRBD1 on 5 matching bases. CDR1 and CDR2 from the germline V gene are LGHNA and YNFKEQ. The CDR3 has 14 residues. The V and J ends lost 5 bases and 1 base respectively, with 10 bases between them. The CDR3 nucleotides read TGTGCCAGCAGCGGCAGGGTGGGCACAGATACGCAGTATTTT. It specifies CASSGRVGTDTQYF.

V and J are TRBV30 and TRBJ2-7; D remains unclear. Germline CDR1 is GTSNPN and CDR2 is SVGIG (reference sequence). The CDR3 has 11 residues. V lost 0 bases, J lost 9 bases, and 9 bases lay in between. The DNA of the CDR3 is TGTGCCTGGAGTGTAGGTTTAGGGCAGTACTTC. It translates to CAWSVGLGQYF.

The chain employs TRBV18 and TRBJ1-3; a weak D match, TRBD1 (5 bases). The CDR3 runs to 15 residues. Trimming stripped 1 base from V and 0 bases from J, with 7 bases between. Germline loops: CDR1 KGHSH, CDR2 LQKENI. CDR3 amino acids: CASSPQGTSGNTIYF. The CDR3 coding sequence is TGTGCCAGCTCACCACAGGGGACCTCTGGAAACACCATATATTTT. Full variable domain (outside the CDR3, taken from reference TRBV18 and TRBJ1-3): NAGVMQNPRHLVRRRGQEARLRCSPMKGHSHVYWYRQLPEEGLKFMVYLQKENIIDESGMPKERFSAEFPKEGPSILRIQQVVRGDSAAYFCASSPQGTSGNTIYFGEGSWLTVV.

The chain links TRBV12-5 to TRBJ1-6; no reliable D call. Germline CDR1 reads LGHNT; CDR2 reads FRNRAP. The V gene lost 3 bases and the J gene lost 7 bases, with 7 bases spanning the gap. This CDR3 has 13 residues. The chain's CDR3 is CASGLRTNSPLHF. The CDR3 DNA sequence: TGTGCTAGTGGTTTAAGGACGAATTCACCCCTCCACTTT.

On this clone itself: Compared with germline, one end of the junction differs, possibly owing to a read error. This rearrangement joins TRBV11-3 to TRBJ2-2; 7 bases map to TRBD1. The CDR3 is 17 amino acids. CDR1 SGHNT and CDR2 YENEEA come from the germline V gene. CDR3 region: CASSLGGGGKNPGELFF. The CDR3 DNA reads TGTGCCAGCAGCTTAGGAGGGGGCGGCAAGAACCCCGGGGAGCTGTTTTTT. Combining the CDR3 with reference TRBV11-3 and TRBJ2-2 gives the whole variable domain EAGVVQSPRYKIIEKKQPVAFWCNPISGHNTLYWYLQNLGQGPELLIRYENEEAVDDSQLPKDRFSAERLKGVDSTLKIQPAELGDSAVYLCASSLGGGGKNPGELFFGEGSRLTVL.

Note on this clone: Other nucleotide sequences in the sample specify the same CDR3. J is TRBJ2-7 and V is TRBV7-2, with D uncertain. This CDR3 is 12 amino acids long. V gave up 0 bases and J gave up 3 bases, with 3 bases separating them. CDR1 and CDR2 from the germline V gene are SGHTA and FQGNSA. CDR3 amino acids: CASSLAVYEQYF. The CDR3 region has the DNA TGTGCCAGCAGCTTAGCGGTCTACGAGCAGTACTTC.